The 19 T cell receptor beta chains reported below all come from one sample, sequenced in a study of blood T cell repertoires in COVID-19. Sequencing was performed with immunoSEQ multiplex PCR; in TCRdb, only in-frame clones are kept and a portion is missing. This table has almost 250,000 clones, about nine tenths appearing once. The sequenced sample was peripheral blood. The source is a woman aged 55-75 years who had recovered from COVID-19.

The V gene is TRBV15, the J gene TRBJ2-7; a possible D gene is TRBD2 (6 bases). The germline gives CDR1 LNHNV, CDR2 YYDKDF (reference sequence). CDR3 length: 14 residues. V was clipped by 0 bases and J by 5 bases, with 11 bases between them. CDR3 sequence: CATSRDKGGNEQYF. CDR3 coding DNA: TGTGCCACCAGCAGAGATAAAGGCGGGAACGAGCAGTACTTC.

This clone was seen just once. The chain is built from TRBV3-1 (or the pseudogene TRBV3-2) and TRBJ2-5; TRBD2 matches 8 bases. This CDR3 comprises 14 residues. Germline-derived CDR1 and CDR2 are LGHDT and YNNKEL (reference sequence). V dropped 5 bases and J dropped 4; count of bases not matched to a gene: 6. Written as DNA, the CDR3 is TGTGCCAGCAGCTTTAGCGGGGAAGTAGAGACCCAGTACTTC. Translation gives CASSFSGEVETQYF.

The rearrangement joins TRBV24-1 to TRBJ2-3; D possibly corresponds to TRBD1 (5 bases). The CDR3 has 14 residues. Germline V gene data show CDR1 as KGHDR and CDR2 as SFDVKD. Deletions cut 4 bases from V and 7 bases from J, with 14 bases between. As DNA, the CDR3 is TGTGCCACCAGTGACCACAACAGGCTCTATACGCAGTATTTT. It yields the protein CATSDHNRLYTQYF.

The chain combines TRBV5-5 with TRBJ1-4; tentative D call: TRBD1 (5 bases). Trimming cost V 2 bases and J 8 bases, with 16 bases left between them. Germline CDR1 SGHKS, CDR2 YYEKEE (reference sequence). The CDR3 runs to 15 residues. The CDR3 DNA sequence: TGTGCCAGCAGCTTACCTAGGGGAGGCGGGGAAAAACTGTTTTTT. It is translated as CASSLPRGGGEKLFF.

The chain has TRBV9 and TRBJ2-5; D not resolved. Germline V gene data show CDR1 as SGDLS and CDR2 as YYNGEE. CDR3 size: 13 residues. V was clipped by 4 bases and J by 2 bases, with 9 bases between them. CDR3 nucleotide sequence: TGTGCCAGCAGCCGGTTGGTTCAAGAGACCCAGTACTTC. Encoded protein: CASSRLVQETQYF. The complete variable domain, with remaining parts taken from reference TRBV9 and TRBJ2-5, reads DSGVTQTPKHLITATGQRVTLRCSPRSGDLSVYWYQQSLDQGLQFLIQYYNGEERAKGNILERFSAQQFPDLHSELNLSSLELGDSALYFCASSRLVQETQYFGPGTRLLVL.

The V call is TRBV2, the J call TRBJ1-2; D perhaps matches TRBD1 (6 bases). The CDR3 is 15 residues long. CDR1 and CDR2 from the germline V gene are SNHLY and FYNNEI. Trimming stripped 3 bases from V and 4 bases from J, with 15 bases between. The CDR3 region has the DNA TGTGCCAGCAGTGAGGGCGGGGGGCGCAGCTATGGCTACACCTTC. Its translation: CASSEGGGRSYGYTF.

V gene TRBV9 combines with J gene TRBJ1-1; D is perhaps TRBD1 (5 bases). The CDR3 has 15 amino acids. Trimming stripped 4 bases from V and 5 bases from J, with 18 bases between. The germline V gene encodes CDR1 SGDLS and CDR2 YYNGEE. CDR3 DNA sequence: TGTGCCAGCAGCCCCGGACACCTCACCGGGACTGAAGCTTTCTTT. Translating gives CASSPGHLTGTEAFF.

The chain has TRBV9 and TRBJ1-6; D gene ambiguous. The V end lost 0 bases, the J end lost 0 bases, and 7 bases lay between the germline ends. Germline CDR1 is SGDLS and CDR2 is YYNGEE. The CDR3 covers 16 residues. The CDR3 reads CASSVEASSYNSPLHF. The CDR3 region has the DNA TGTGCCAGCAGCGTAGAGGCTAGCTCCTATAATTCACCCCTCCACTTT.

CDR3 DNA sequence: TGTGCCAGTAGTATGCGACACCCGCCCAACTATGGCTACACCTTC. It translates to CASSMRHPPNYGYTF. The chain employs TRBV19 and TRBJ1-2, with D hard to call. CDR3 length: 15 amino acids. The germline V gene encodes CDR1 LNHDA and CDR2 SQIVND (reference sequence). Trimming stripped 3 bases from V and 2 bases from J, with 13 bases between.

The chain employs TRBV28 and TRBJ1-1, with D unresolved. The germline CDR1 and CDR2 sequences are MDHEN and SYDVKM. Trimming took off 6 bases at V and 6 bases at J, with 11 bases between the two ends. The CDR3 consists of 12 residues. CDR3 loop: CASSRSRAEAFF. The CDR3 coding sequence is TGTGCCAGCAGCCGTAGCCGAGCTGAAGCTTTCTTT.

In nucleotides, the CDR3 is TGCGCCAGCAGCCAAGGCATCACGCGTCTAGGACAAATCCAAGAGACCCAGTACTTC. This encodes CASSQGITRLGQIQETQYF. This sequence joins TRBV4-1 and TRBJ2-5, with D possibly TRBD1 on 5 matching bases. V was trimmed by 1 base and J by 1 base, leaving 22 bases between them. The CDR3 consists of 19 residues. Germline CDR1 and CDR2: MGHRA and YSYEKL.

The chain has TRBV5-1 and TRBJ1-4; 7 bases are a match to TRBD1. J gave up 6 bases and V 1 base, and 6 bases lay outside the gene matches. CDR1 and CDR2 from the germline V gene are SGHRS and YFSETQ. This CDR3 is 15 amino acids long. CDR3: CASSLLGTADEKLFF. As DNA, the CDR3 is TGCGCCAGCAGCTTGCTTGGGACAGCCGATGAAAAACTGTTTTTT.

The rearrangement joins TRBV27 to TRBJ2-5, with TRBD2 matching 11 bases. The CDR3 loop spans 19 amino acids. The V and J ends lost 8 bases and 2 bases, in that order; junction bases with no gene match: 19. Germline assignment: CDR1 MNHEY and CDR2 SMNVEV (reference sequence). CDR3 protein: CASRGILASGGQGQETQYF. In DNA, the CDR3 is TGTGCCAGCCGAGGTATTCTGGCTAGCGGGGGGCAAGGACAAGAGACCCAGTACTTC.

V usage is TRBV4-2 and J usage is TRBJ1-1; tentative D call: TRBD1 (5 bases). The V and J ends lost 1 base and 2 bases respectively, with 17 bases between them. Germline values: CDR1 LGHNA, CDR2 YNFKEQ. There are 17 residues in the CDR3. The CDR3 loop is CASSQAWSRRGNTEAFF. DNA of the CDR3: TGTGCCAGCAGCCAAGCTTGGTCTAGGAGGGGAAACACTGAAGCTTTCTTT.

The chain uses TRBV9 and TRBJ2-7; D ambiguous. The germline gives CDR1 SGDLS, CDR2 YYNGEE. CDR3 size: 12 residues. Between the trimmed V and J ends, which lost 3 bases and 0 bases, there was a span of 4 bases. CDR3 region: CASSDSSYEQYF. CDR3 DNA: TGTGCCAGCAGCGACAGCTCCTACGAGCAGTACTTC.

The rearrangement links TRBV12-3 or TRBV12-4 to TRBJ1-2; the D is unclear. Between the trimmed V and J ends, which lost 3 bases and 2 bases, there was a span of 7 bases. The CDR3 runs to 13 residues. The chain's CDR3 is CASSFTGNYGYTF. CDR3 nucleotide sequence: TGTGCCAGCAGTTTTACGGGGAACTATGGCTACACCTTC.

V usage is TRBV15 and J usage is TRBJ2-1, with 10 bases that match TRBD2. V was clipped by 1 base and J by 5 bases; unmatched bases: 5. Germline V gene sequence: CDR1 LNHNV, CDR2 YYDKDF (reference sequence). The CDR3 has 16 residues. CDR3 coding DNA: TGTGCCACCAGCAGAGGTCAGCGGGGGGGGCACAATGAGCAGTTCTTC. This encodes CATSRGQRGGHNEQFF.

V is TRBV19 and J is TRBJ1-6, with 10 bases aligning to TRBD1. Germline V gene data show CDR1 as LNHDA and CDR2 as SQIVND (reference sequence). V trimming: 7 bases; J trimming: 8 bases; junction bases outside the gene matches: 5. The CDR3 spans 14 residues. CDR3 amino acids: CASIETGGDSPLHF. CDR3 coding DNA: TGTGCCAGTATCGAGACAGGGGGCGATTCACCCCTCCACTTT.

This chain links TRBV18 with TRBJ1-5; 8 nucleotides agree with TRBD1. CDR3 length: 14 amino acids. After removal of 5 bases from V and 6 bases from J, the junction contained 6 bases not matched to a gene. Germline CDR1 KGHSH, CDR2 LQKENI. The CDR3 here is CASSKDRAVQPQHF. In DNA form, the CDR3 reads TGTGCCAGCTCAAAGGACAGGGCAGTTCAGCCCCAGCATTTT.